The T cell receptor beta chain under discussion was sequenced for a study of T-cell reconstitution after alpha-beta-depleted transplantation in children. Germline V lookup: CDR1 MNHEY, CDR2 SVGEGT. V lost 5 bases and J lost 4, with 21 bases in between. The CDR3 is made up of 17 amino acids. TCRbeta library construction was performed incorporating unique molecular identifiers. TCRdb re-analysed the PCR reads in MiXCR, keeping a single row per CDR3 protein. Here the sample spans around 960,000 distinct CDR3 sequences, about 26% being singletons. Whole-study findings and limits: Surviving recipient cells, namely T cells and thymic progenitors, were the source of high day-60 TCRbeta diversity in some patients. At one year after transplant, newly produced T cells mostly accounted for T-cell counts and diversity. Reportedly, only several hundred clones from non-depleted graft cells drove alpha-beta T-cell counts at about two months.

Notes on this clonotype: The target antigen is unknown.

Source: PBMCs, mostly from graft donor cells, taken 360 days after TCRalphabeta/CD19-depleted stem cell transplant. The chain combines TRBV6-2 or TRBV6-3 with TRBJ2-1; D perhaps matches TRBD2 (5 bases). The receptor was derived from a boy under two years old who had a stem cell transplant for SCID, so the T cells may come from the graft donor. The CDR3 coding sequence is TGTGCCAGCAGTCCTGGAGAGGGAGTCCACTATTACAATGAGCAGTTCTTC. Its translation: CASSPGEGVHYYNEQFF.